The 25 T cell receptor beta chains reported below all come from one sample, sequenced in a study of blood T cell repertoires in COVID-19. Data came from immunoSEQ multiplex PCR; TCRdb stores just in-frame clones and leaves some out. Altogether some 97,000 clones are present, 70% to 90% being singletons, with the ten largest covering 2% to 3%. The sequenced sample was PBMCs or T cells enriched from blood (not recorded which). These receptors were obtained from a woman aged 50 to 60 who had recovered from COVID-19.

The V call is TRBV24-1, the J call TRBJ1-5; a weak D match, TRBD1 (5 bases). V was cut by 9 bases and J by 2 bases, with 10 bases left in between. CDR1 is KGHDR, CDR2 SFDVKD, per germline. CDR3 length: 13 residues. The CDR3 bases are TGTGCCACCTCCAGGGCAGGCAATCAGCCCCAGCATTTT. This sequence encodes CATSRAGNQPQHF.

The J gene is TRBJ2-5, the V gene TRBV5-6, with a weak D call TRBD1 (6 bases). The CDR3 runs 13 residues. V lost 4 bases to trimming and J lost 6 bases, with 13 bases between them. Germline values: CDR1 SGHDT, CDR2 YYEEEE. In nucleotides, the CDR3 is TGTGCCAGCAGCCCCCAGGGGTCGAAGACCCAGTACTTC. Translation: CASSPQGSKTQYF. The complete variable domain, with remaining parts taken from reference TRBV5-6 and TRBJ2-5, reads DAGVTQSPTHLIKTRGQQVTLRCSPKSGHDTVSWYQQALGQGPQFIFQYYEEEERQRGNFPDRFSGHQFPNYSSELNVNALLLGDSALYLCASSPQGSKTQYFGPGTRLLVL.

The rearrangement uses TRBV5-1 and TRBJ2-7; TRBD2 is a possible D gene (6 bases). Germline CDR1 SGHRS, CDR2 YFSETQ. The CDR3 runs to 16 residues. Trimming pared 0 bases from V and 3 bases from J, leaving 16 bases between. CDR3 nucleotides: TGCGCCAGCAGCTTGGGCCTACTAGCTGCGAGCTACGAGCAGTACTTC. It yields the protein CASSLGLLAASYEQYF. Supplemented by reference TRBV5-1 and TRBJ2-7, the full variable domain reads KAGVTQTPRYLIKTRGQQVTLSCSPISGHRSVSWYQQTPGQGLQFLFEYFSETQRNKGNFPGRFSGRQFSNSRSEMNVSTLELGDSALYLCASSLGLLAASYEQYFGPGTRLTVT.

This clone was seen just once. The chain couples TRBV16 to TRBJ2-5; weak D call: TRBD2 (5 bases). CDR1 and CDR2 (germline): KGHSY, FQNENV. The V end was cut by 1 base, the J end by 4 bases, with 13 bases between. This CDR3 comprises 15 residues. CDR3 sequence reads: CASSQFPQRGETQYF. The CDR3 DNA sequence: TGTGCCAGCAGCCAATTTCCCCAACGGGGAGAGACCCAGTACTTC.

The chain couples TRBV5-4 to TRBJ2-5, with 7 positions matching TRBD1. The length of the CDR3 is 15 residues. CDR1 and CDR2 (germline): SGHNT, YYREEE (reference sequence). J gave up 0 bases and V 5 bases, and 7 bases lay outside the gene matches. In DNA, the CDR3 is TGTGCCAGCAGATTACAGGGGCTTAACCAAGAGACCCAGTACTTC. This encodes CASRLQGLNQETQYF.

This clone was counted once. V is TRBV28 and J is TRBJ2-5; 11 nucleotides line up with TRBD1. CDR3 length equals 16 residues. Germline assignment: CDR1 MDHEN and CDR2 SYDVKM. The J segment lost 5 bases and the V segment lost 3 bases, leaving 8 bases of the junction unmatched. This CDR3 reads CASSLGPGQGEETQYF. CDR3 coding DNA: TGTGCCAGCAGTTTGGGTCCGGGACAGGGGGAGGAGACCCAGTACTTC.

The DNA of the CDR3 is TGTGCCAGCAAGTGGGGGACTAGCGGAACCTACGAGCAGTACTTC. This translates into CASKWGTSGTYEQYF. The chain is built from TRBV6-5 and TRBJ2-7, with 11 positions matching TRBD2. This CDR3 contains 15 residues. V gave up 7 bases and J gave up 2 bases; unmatched junction bases: 7. Per germline, CDR1 MNHEY and CDR2 SVGAGI.

J is TRBJ1-4 and V is TRBV7-9; 9 positions agree with TRBD1. Germline trimming cut 3 bases from V and 5 bases from J; bases unmatched to any gene: 1. CDR1 and CDR2 from the germline V gene are SEHNR and FQNEAQ (reference sequence). The CDR3 totals 14 residues. DNA for the CDR3: TGTGCCAGCAGCTTGGACAGGGGAAATGAAAAACTGTTTTTT. It encodes CASSLDRGNEKLFF. Full variable domain (outside the CDR3, taken from reference TRBV7-9 and TRBJ1-4): DTGVSQNPRHKITKRGQNVTFRCDPISEHNRLYWYRQTLGQGPEFLTYFQNEAQLEKSRLLSDRFSAERPKGSFSTLEIQRTEQGDSAMYLCASSLDRGNEKLFFGSGTQLSVL.

The CDR3 sequence: CASSSGGAGIQYF. CDR3 DNA: TGTGCCAGCAGTTCCGGGGGGGCGGGCATTCAGTACTTC. V is TRBV28 and J is TRBJ2-4; 8 bases are a match to TRBD2. This CDR3 spans 13 amino acids. Germline V gives CDR1 MDHEN, CDR2 SYDVKM. V was clipped by 4 bases and J by 9 bases; unmatched bases: 5.

This sequence joins TRBV5-1 and TRBJ2-5; perhaps TRBD1 as D (6 bases). Trimming shortened V by 1 base and J by 7 bases, and 20 bases separated the two germline ends. CDR1 and CDR2 from the germline V gene are SGHRS and YFSETQ. The CDR3 sequence is 16 residues long. CDR3 bases: TGCGCCAGCAGCTTGTTGCCCTCAGGGCTAGGGGGGACCCAGTACTTC. This translates into CASSLLPSGLGGTQYF.

The chain recombines TRBV10-1 with TRBJ2-1; TRBD2 matches 7 bases. The CDR3 totals 14 residues. Germline V CDR1 and CDR2: WNHNN, SYGVQD (reference sequence). The trim removed 5 bases at V and 6 bases at J, leaving 7 bases unmatched. The CDR3 reads CASSPWGGSNEQFF. CDR3 DNA: TGCGCCAGCAGTCCTTGGGGAGGGAGCAATGAGCAGTTCTTC.

The chain recombines TRBV5-1 with TRBJ1-1, with 7 positions matching TRBD1. Germline-derived CDR1 and CDR2 are SGHRS and YFSETQ. The CDR3 totals 14 residues. Trimming removed 0 bases from V and 5 bases from J; junction bases left unmatched: 4. CDR3 sequence: CASSLARGETEAFF. Written as DNA, the CDR3 is TGCGCCAGCAGCTTGGCCAGGGGGGAGACTGAAGCTTTCTTT.

J is TRBJ2-1 and V is TRBV2; a possible D gene is TRBD1 (5 bases). Deletions cut 1 base from V and 4 bases from J, with 14 bases between. Germline CDR1 is SNHLY and CDR2 is FYNNEI. The CDR3 length is 16 residues. CDR3 protein: CASSEEGAPLYNEQFF. The CDR3 DNA reads TGTGCCAGCAGTGAAGAAGGGGCGCCCCTTTACAATGAGCAGTTCTTC.

The rearrangement joins TRBV28 to TRBJ1-5; the match to TRBD1 covers 7 bases. The junction had 12 bases not matched to a gene; V was cut back by 8 bases and J by 5 bases. The CDR3 has 15 residues. Germline lookup yields CDR1 MDHEN and CDR2 SYDVKM. The CDR3 sequence: CASVYRDRPYQPQHF. The DNA of the CDR3 is TGTGCCAGCGTATACCGGGACAGACCATATCAGCCCCAGCATTTT.

V gene TRBV28 combines with J gene TRBJ1-4, with TRBD1 matching over 7 bases. The V gene end was trimmed by 6 bases and the J gene end by 1 base; junction bases not matched to a gene: 17. Germline V gives CDR1 MDHEN, CDR2 SYDVKM. CDR3 length: 19 amino acids. The CDR3 region has the DNA TGTGCCAGCAGGGACCTCCAGGGGGGCTGGGGTGGAACTAATGAAAAACTGTTTTTT. Encoded protein: CASRDLQGGWGGTNEKLFF.

The CDR3 DNA reads TGTGCCAGCAGCTCCCTAGGACAGGACACAGATACGCAGTATTTT. Protein sequence: CASSSLGQDTDTQYF. This rearrangement joins TRBV7-9 to TRBJ2-3; 7 nucleotides line up with TRBD1. CDR3 length: 15 residues. V dropped 4 bases and J dropped 2; count of bases not matched to a gene: 6. CDR1 is SEHNR, CDR2 FQNEAQ, per germline (reference sequence). The full variable domain, in which reference TRBV7-9 and TRBJ2-3 provide the parts outside the CDR3, is DTGVSQNPRHKITKRGQNVTFRCDPISEHNRLYWYRQTLGQGPEFLTYFQNEAQLEKSRLLSDRFSAERPKGSFSTLEIQRTEQGDSAMYLCASSSLGQDTDTQYFGPGTRLTVL.

The J gene is TRBJ1-6, the V gene TRBV11-3; no reliable D call. Between the trimmed V and J ends, which lost 5 bases and 10 bases, there was a span of 12 bases. Looked up from germline, CDR1 is SGHNT and CDR2 is YENEEA. The CDR3 sequence is 13 residues long. The CDR3 spells CASSLGPGSPLHF. In DNA, the CDR3 is TGTGCCAGCAGCCTCGGACCGGGGTCACCCCTCCACTTT. The complete variable domain, with remaining parts taken from reference TRBV11-3 and TRBJ1-6, reads EAGVVQSPRYKIIEKKQPVAFWCNPISGHNTLYWYLQNLGQGPELLIRYENEEAVDDSQLPKDRFSAERLKGVDSTLKIQPAELGDSAVYLCASSLGPGSPLHFGNGTRLTVT.

The V call is TRBV3-1 (or the pseudogene TRBV3-2), the J call TRBJ1-5; D is unclear. This CDR3 has 12 residues. The V end was cut by 1 base, the J end by 6 bases, with 4 bases between. Per the germline V gene, CDR1 is LGHDT and CDR2 is YNNKEL (reference sequence). For the CDR3, the DNA is TGTGCCAGCAGCCAAGGCGGTCAGCCCCAGCATTTT. This encodes CASSQGGQPQHF.

The table lists this clone with a few counts. This rearrangement joins TRBV13 to TRBJ1-2, with 10 nucleotides matching TRBD1. With 3 bases clipped from V and 2 bases from J, the junction kept 15 bases outside the gene matches. CDR1 PRHDT and CDR2 FYEKMQ come from the germline V gene (reference sequence). The CDR3 totals 19 residues. CDR3 amino acids: CASSFRYRTDRGLNYGYTF. DNA of the CDR3: TGTGCCAGCAGCTTTCGATATCGGACTGACAGGGGGCTGAACTATGGCTACACCTTC. Looking up the rest from reference TRBV13 and TRBJ1-2 gives the full variable domain: AAGVIQSPRHLIKEKRETATLKCYPIPRHDTVYWYQQGPGQDPQFLISFYEKMQSDKGSIPDRFSAQQFSDYHSELNMSSLELGDSALYFCASSFRYRTDRGLNYGYTFGSGTRLTVV.

This clone was detected only a few times. The chain joins TRBV7-6 to TRBJ2-1; 13 positions match TRBD2. The CDR3 covers 15 residues. With V trimmed by 5 bases and J by 9 bases, 7 bases remained unmatched. The germline CDR1 and CDR2 sequences are SGHVS and FNYEAQ. CDR3 in amino acids: CASSETSGRKGEQFF. The CDR3 DNA reads TGTGCCAGCAGCGAGACTAGCGGGAGGAAGGGTGAGCAGTTCTTC.

The chain couples TRBV28 to TRBJ1-4; D may be TRBD1 (5 bases). The CDR3 is 13 amino acids. Trimming pared 2 bases from V and 7 bases from J, leaving 8 bases between. The germline V gene encodes CDR1 MDHEN and CDR2 SYDVKM. In DNA, the CDR3 is TGTGCCAGCAGTTTAAGGGGTTTTGAAAAACTGTTTTTT. It codes for CASSLRGFEKLFF.

The rearrangement joins TRBV27 to TRBJ2-7; possible D gene TRBD2, 6 bases. This CDR3 is 14 amino acids long. With 3 bases removed from V and 2 bases from J, the gap between germline ends came to 11 bases. CDR1 is MNHEY, CDR2 SMNVEV, per germline (reference sequence). CDR3 residues: CASSFAGSTYEQYF. The CDR3 region has the DNA TGTGCCAGCAGTTTCGCGGGGTCAACCTACGAGCAGTACTTC.

The chain links TRBV5-6 to TRBJ1-2; D is perhaps TRBD1 (5 bases). V was cut by 0 bases and J by 6 bases, with 18 bases left in between. CDR1 is SGHDT and CDR2 is YYEEEE in the germline V gene. The CDR3 is 16 amino acids. The CDR3 here is CASSLDAREYANGYTF. The CDR3, as DNA: TGTGCCAGCAGCTTGGACGCCAGGGAATATGCAAATGGCTACACCTTC.

The rearrangement joins TRBV19 to TRBJ2-6; D gene ambiguous. The germline V gene has CDR1 LNHDA and CDR2 SQIVND (reference sequence). This CDR3 spans 14 amino acids. The V end lost 5 bases, the J end lost 4 bases, and 9 bases lay between the germline ends. For the CDR3, the DNA is TGTGCCAGTAGTGCTCTCACAGGGGCCAACGTCCTGACTTTC. This translates into CASSALTGANVLTF. Looking up the rest from reference TRBV19 and TRBJ2-6 gives the full variable domain: DGGITQSPKYLFRKEGQNVTLSCEQNLNHDAMYWYRQDPGQGLRLIYYSQIVNDFQKGDIAEGYSVSREKKESFPLTVTSAQKNPTAFYLCASSALTGANVLTFGAGSRLTVL.

CDR3 bases: TGTGCCAGCAGCTTAGGTTCGGATGAGCAGTTCTTC. Protein product: CASSLGSDEQFF. This chain joins TRBV11-3 and TRBJ2-1; no firm D call. Germline V gene data show CDR1 as SGHNT and CDR2 as YENEEA. CDR3 size: 12 residues. V was shortened by 1 base and J by 8 bases, with 6 bases between the two germline ends.